This record covers a single T cell receptor beta chain. This receptor's antigen is unknown. Per-base qualities were not stored, and no clone one base away is much larger. TCR CDR3 regions were amplified from genomic DNA by multiplex PCR using the deep immunoSEQ assay. Genomic DNA extracted from each cell subset was distributed evenly over all wells of several immunoSEQ 96-well plates, and each plate served as one replicate. For sorted subsets, 150 to 200 ng genomic DNA, equal to tens of thousands of T cell genomes, was loaded into each replicate PCR. The purified libraries were quantified using a Qubit 3.0 fluorometer, sized with a Bioanalyzer 2100, and then quantified again using the KAPA Library Quantification kit. Every immunoSEQ 96-well plate was sequenced on a separate single-read 150-cycle Illumina NextSeq 550 flow cell. The authors' pipeline ran thus. Because the immunoSEQ output included only junctional sequences and no quality scores, the filtering could not be the same as the filtering used for full-length reads. Sequences were annotated with PyIR, a Python wrapper for IgBLAST v1.9, using IMGT germline references to assign V/J genes and CDR3. Any read was removed if the V/J assignment was weak (E-value above 1e-6), the CDR3 was missing, or the read contained stop codons, out-of-frame junctions, or ambiguous translated residues. A V3J clonotype was defined by an identical inferred V gene, J gene, and CDR3 amino acid sequence. Percentage overlap between repertoires was computed as shared unique clonotypes divided by the size of the smaller repertoire. Richness of each repertoire was evaluated using RTK rarefaction, the Chao1 estimator, and Recon v2.1 estimates of unobserved clonotypes. OLGA was used to compute generation probabilities for all TCRbeta clonotypes that the gDNA method yielded from a handful of donors. TCRdb's version of the immuneACCESS table is confined to in-frame rearrangements and falls short of the full clone set. An unresolved V gene accounts for under half of the shortfall where checked; the remainder is of unknown origin. V, J and clone size are those of that table, while D and trimming were read from the DNA. A total of approximately 640,000 clones appear in this sample, 90% of them only once. About 34% of the sample is taken by the ten largest.

The donors were healthy, HIV-negative adults who had no recently reported acute infections or vaccinations. All donors were Caucasian adults living in Nashville, Tennessee, USA. CD8 memory samples were composed of magnetically selected CD45RO+ cells combined with CCR7-negative CD45RA+ effector memory (TemRA) cells. Blood was obtained by leukapheresis, after which PBMCs were separated by Ficoll-Histopaque density gradient centrifugation and cryopreserved in liquid nitrogen vapor phase. Analytical flow cytometry was used to check the purity and quantity of every magnetically sorted T cell population. Each sorted fraction had its genomic DNA isolated and then quantified by UV absorbance on a Nanodrop 2000c. From its cysteine to its phenylalanine, the CDR3 spans 16 amino acids. CDR3 DNA only is kept here, 48 bases in frame from base 1. V sheds 3 bases and J sheds 0 bases, leaving 13 bases between their ends. As encoded in the germline V gene, CDR1 is SGDLS while CDR2 is YYNGEE.

This record belongs to a study of shared clonotypes between healthy human individuals (dated by TCRdb to about 2020). In terms of the full investigation: Two women and a few men aged 18 to 49 years were included in the cohort. For each donor, CD4 naive and CD4 memory were each given three plates, CD8 naive was given two plates, and CD8 memory was given one plate. Blood TCR repertoires of five healthy adults were deeply sequenced to estimate repertoire size and the extent of clonotype sharing between individuals. Different laboratories and diverse techniques were used to prepare libraries and sequence TCR repertoires, to increase sequencing depth and limit assay-specific biases. Each donor's leukapheresis produced roughly between about 0.8 and 10 billion PBMCs. The research as a whole found: Estimated clonotype richness was generally larger for naive than for memory subsets. Clonotypes shared by all four sorted-subset donors showed higher generation probabilities than non-shared clonotypes. Pairwise subsampling indicated that sequencing depth was expected to affect the degree of clonotype sharing among donors. Rarefaction of sorted-subset datasets indicated incomplete sequencing despite the large sequencing depth. Because the study included only a small number of donors, the genetic and exposure-history diversity represented was limited. Only blood was sampled, and tissue TCR repertoires likely differ from those in blood. About 5% of naive CD4, 3% to 3.5% of naive CD8, 2.3% of memory CD4, and more than 0.35% of memory CD8 clonotypes were shared across four donors.

The chain is assembled from TRBV9 and TRBJ1-3; a tentative D call is TRBD1 (5 bases match). The source is a man between 18 and 35 years old in good health. Some clones in this sample may be carry-over from other donors' samples. Sequenced material: memory CD8+ T cells from PBMCs. The meaning of the sample's cell subset or site label: CD45RO+ cells pooled with CCR7-negative TemRA cells. The nucleotide sequence reads TGTGCCAGCAGCGAGTGGGGACGGATCTCTGGAAACACCATATATTTT. Its protein is CASSEWGRISGNTIYF.